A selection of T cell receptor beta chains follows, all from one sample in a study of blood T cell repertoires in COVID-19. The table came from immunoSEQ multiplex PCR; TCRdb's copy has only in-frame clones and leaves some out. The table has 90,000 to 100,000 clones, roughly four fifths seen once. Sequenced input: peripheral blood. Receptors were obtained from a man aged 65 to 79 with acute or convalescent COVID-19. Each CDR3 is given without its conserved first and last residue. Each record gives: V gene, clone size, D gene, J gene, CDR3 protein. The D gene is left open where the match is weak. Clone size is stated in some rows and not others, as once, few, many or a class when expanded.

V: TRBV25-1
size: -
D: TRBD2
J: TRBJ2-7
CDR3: ASTPAGVYEQY

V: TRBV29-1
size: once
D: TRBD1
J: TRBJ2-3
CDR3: SADRESTDTQY

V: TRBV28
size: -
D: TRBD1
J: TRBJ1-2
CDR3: ASSLGRAGGGYT

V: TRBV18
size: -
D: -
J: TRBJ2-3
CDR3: ASSPSGVTDTQY

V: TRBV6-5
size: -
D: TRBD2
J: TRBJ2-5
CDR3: ASSQVSGGSETQY

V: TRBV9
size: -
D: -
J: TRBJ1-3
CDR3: ASSVDPPGRSGNTIY

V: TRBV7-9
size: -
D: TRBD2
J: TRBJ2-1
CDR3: ASTFGGIYEQF

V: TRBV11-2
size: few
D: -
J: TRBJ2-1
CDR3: ASRFGGGYNEQF

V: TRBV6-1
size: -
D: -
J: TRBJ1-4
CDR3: ASSEAFRGDEKLF

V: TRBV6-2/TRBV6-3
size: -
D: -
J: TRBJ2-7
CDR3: ASSYGGARAYEQY

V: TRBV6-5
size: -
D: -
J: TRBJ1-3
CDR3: ASSFGGSGNTIY

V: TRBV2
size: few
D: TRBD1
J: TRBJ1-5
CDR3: ATSTGERQPQH

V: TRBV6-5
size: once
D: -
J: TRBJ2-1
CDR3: ASKLRIGSYNEQF

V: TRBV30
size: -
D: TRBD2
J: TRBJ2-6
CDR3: AWSYSGLAGVAGANVLT

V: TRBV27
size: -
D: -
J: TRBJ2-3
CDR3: ASSQLRGTTDTQY

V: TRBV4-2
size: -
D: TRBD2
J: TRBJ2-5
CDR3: ASSQEAPSGGGREPQY

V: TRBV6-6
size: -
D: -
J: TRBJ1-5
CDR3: ASSYSRGAGNQPQH

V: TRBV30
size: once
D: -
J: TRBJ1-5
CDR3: AWSPYGLAGPSQPQH

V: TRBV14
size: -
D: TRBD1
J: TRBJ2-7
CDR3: ASFMTGKTYEQY

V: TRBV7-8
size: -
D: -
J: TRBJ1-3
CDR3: ASSFTGTGNTIY

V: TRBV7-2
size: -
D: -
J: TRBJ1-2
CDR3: ASSYQTYGYT

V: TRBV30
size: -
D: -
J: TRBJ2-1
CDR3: AWRGRTGKYNEQF

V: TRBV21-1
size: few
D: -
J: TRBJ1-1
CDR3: ASSTPGDTEAF

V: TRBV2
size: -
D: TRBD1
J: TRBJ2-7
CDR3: ASSAPQWDRGG

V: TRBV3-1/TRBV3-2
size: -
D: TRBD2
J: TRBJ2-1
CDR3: ASSQGLAGGGEQF

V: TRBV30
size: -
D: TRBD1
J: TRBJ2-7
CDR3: AWTKMYTGTGGTYEQY

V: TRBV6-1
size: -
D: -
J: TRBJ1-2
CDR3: ASSDIRGPNYGYT

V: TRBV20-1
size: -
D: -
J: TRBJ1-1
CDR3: SAQKNTEAF

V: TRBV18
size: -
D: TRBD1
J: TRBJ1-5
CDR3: ASSLGTGNNQPQH

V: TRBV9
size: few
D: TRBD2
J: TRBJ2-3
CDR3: ASSFGAGDGVWTQY

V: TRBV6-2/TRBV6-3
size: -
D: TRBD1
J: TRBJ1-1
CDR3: ASSYYFQGANPEAF

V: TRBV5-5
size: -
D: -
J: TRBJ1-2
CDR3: ASRGAGLLYGYT

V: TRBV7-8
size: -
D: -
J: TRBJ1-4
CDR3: ASSLDLGRMDEKLF

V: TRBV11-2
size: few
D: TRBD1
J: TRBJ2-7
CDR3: ASSFTGTGTNEQY

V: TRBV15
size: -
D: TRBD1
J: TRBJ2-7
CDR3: ATSRLGTGSYEQY

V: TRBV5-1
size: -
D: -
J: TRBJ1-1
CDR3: ASSIPGVNTEAF

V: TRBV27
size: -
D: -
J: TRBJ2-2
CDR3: ASSLSSHGPTVNTGELF

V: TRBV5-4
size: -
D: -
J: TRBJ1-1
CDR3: ASSLQENTEAF

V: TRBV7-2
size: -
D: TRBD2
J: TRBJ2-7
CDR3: ASSLASAGGIYEQY

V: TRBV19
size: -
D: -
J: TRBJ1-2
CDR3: ASSMGITGMGGYT

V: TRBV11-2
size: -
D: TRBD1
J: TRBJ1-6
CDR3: ASRQQGALAPLH

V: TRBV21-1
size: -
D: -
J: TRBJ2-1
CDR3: ASSIRTGNEQF

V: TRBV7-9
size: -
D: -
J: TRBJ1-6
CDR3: ASRRGGEGNSPLH

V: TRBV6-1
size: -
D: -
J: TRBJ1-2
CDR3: ASSENRVGGYT

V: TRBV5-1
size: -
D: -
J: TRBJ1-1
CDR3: ASSSWTSMNTEAF

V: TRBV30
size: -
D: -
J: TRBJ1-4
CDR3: AWSVGGYEKLF

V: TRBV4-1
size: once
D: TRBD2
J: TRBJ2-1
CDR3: ASSPAWASGSGNEQF

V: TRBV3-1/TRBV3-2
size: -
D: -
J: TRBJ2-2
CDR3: ASSQGLGSLAGELF

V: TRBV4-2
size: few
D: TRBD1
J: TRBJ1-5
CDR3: ASSPPPGQGNQPQH

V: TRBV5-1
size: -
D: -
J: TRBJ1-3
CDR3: ASSRQPNSGNTIY

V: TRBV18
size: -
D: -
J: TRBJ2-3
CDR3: ASSEGGTDTQY

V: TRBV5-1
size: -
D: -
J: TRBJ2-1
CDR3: ASSADWGSYNEQF

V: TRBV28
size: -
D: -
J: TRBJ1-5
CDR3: ASSSTGAWVPQH

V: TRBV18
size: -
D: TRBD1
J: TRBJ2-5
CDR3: ASSPLDRVETQY

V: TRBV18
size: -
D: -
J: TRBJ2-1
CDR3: ASSPPVGAFWF

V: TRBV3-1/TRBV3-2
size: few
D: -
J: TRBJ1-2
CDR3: ASSQSFYGYT

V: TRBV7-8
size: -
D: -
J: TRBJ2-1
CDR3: ASRPNTGYEQF

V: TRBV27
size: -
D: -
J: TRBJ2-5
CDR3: ASSLNGRGQETQY

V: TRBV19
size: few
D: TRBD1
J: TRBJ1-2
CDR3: ASSTPGPSGGGYT